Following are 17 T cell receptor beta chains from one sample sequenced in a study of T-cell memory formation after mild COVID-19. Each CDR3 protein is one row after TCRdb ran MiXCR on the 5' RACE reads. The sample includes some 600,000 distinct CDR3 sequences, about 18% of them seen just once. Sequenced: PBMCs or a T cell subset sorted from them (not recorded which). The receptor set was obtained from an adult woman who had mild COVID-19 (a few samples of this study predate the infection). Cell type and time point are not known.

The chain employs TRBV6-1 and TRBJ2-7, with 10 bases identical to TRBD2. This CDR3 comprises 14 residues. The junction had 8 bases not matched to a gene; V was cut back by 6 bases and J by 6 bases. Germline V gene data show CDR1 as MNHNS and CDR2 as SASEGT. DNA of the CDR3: TGTGCCAGCAGAGGAAGCGGGAGGGTGTTCGAGCAGTACTTC. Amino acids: CASRGSGRVFEQYF.

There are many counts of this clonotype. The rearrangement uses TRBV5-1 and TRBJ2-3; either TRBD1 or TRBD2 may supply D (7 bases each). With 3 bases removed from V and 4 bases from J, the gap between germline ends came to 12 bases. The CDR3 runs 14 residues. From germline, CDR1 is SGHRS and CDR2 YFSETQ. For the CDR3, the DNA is TGCGCCAGCAGCTCGGGGGGACAGTCAGATACGCAGTATTTT. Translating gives CASSSGGQSDTQYF.

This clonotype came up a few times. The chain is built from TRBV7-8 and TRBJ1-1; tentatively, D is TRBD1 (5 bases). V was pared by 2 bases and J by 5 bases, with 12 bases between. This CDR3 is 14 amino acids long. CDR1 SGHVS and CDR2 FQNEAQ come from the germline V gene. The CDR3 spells CASSLRGWTTEAFF. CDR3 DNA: TGTGCCAGCAGCTTAAGGGGTTGGACTACTGAAGCTTTCTTT.

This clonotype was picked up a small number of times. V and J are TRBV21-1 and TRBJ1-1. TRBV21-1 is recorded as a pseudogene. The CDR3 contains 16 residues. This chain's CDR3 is CASSKVCEGMNTEAFF. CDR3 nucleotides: TGTGCCAGCAGCAAAGTTTGTGAGGGAATGAACACTGAAGCTTTCTTT.

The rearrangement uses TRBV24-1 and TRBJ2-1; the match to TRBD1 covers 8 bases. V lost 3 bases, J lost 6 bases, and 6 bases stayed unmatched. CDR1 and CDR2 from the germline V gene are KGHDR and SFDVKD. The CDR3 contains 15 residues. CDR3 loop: CATSDLQTGANEQFF. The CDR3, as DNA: TGTGCCACCAGTGATCTTCAGACAGGGGCCAATGAGCAGTTCTTC.

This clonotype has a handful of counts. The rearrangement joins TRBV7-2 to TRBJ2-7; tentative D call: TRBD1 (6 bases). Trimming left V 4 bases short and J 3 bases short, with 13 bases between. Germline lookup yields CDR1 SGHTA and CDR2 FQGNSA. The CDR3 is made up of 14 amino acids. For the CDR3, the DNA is TGTGCCAGCAGCTCCTGGGGGCTGAACTACGAGCAGTACTTC. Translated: CASSSWGLNYEQYF.

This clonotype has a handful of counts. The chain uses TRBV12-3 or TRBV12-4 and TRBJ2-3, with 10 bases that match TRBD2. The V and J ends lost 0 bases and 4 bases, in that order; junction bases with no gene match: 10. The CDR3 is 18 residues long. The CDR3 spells CASSLAFVASGGSDTQYF. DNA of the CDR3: TGTGCCAGCAGTTTAGCGTTCGTCGCTAGCGGGGGTTCAGATACGCAGTATTTT.

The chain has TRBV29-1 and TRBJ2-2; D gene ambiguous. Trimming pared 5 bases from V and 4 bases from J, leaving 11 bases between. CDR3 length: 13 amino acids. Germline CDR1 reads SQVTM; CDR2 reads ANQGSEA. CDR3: CSVRRPLTGELFF. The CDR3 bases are TGCAGCGTTCGAAGGCCCCTCACCGGGGAGCTGTTTTTT.

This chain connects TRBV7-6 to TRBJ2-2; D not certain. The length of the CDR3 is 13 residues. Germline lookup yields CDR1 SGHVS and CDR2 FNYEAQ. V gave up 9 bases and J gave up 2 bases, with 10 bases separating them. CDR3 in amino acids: CASTDHNTGELFF. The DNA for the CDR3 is TGTGCCAGTACGGACCACAACACCGGGGAGCTGTTTTTT.

The CDR3 spells CASSHAPARENTGELFF. The CDR3 coding sequence is TGCGCCAGCAGCCATGCCCCCGCGCGGGAGAACACCGGGGAGCTGTTTTTT. The rearrangement joins TRBV4-3 to TRBJ2-2; D may be TRBD2 (6 bases). V lost 3 bases, J lost 1 base, and 15 bases lay in between. This CDR3 contains 17 residues. Germline assignment: CDR1 LGHNA and CDR2 YSLEER.

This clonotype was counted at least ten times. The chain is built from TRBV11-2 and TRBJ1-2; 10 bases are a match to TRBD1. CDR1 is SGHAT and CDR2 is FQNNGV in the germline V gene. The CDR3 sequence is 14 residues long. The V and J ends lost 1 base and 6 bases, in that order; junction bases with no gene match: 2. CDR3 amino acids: CASSLGGTGDGYTF. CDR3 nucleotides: TGTGCCAGCAGCTTAGGAGGGACAGGGGATGGCTACACCTTC.

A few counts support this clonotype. CDR3 coding DNA: TGTGCCAGCAGTGAGCCAGGGCGAGATACGCAGTATTTT. Translating it yields CASSEPGRDTQYF. The V gene is TRBV25-1, the J gene TRBJ2-3, with a weak D call TRBD1 (5 bases). Germline V gives CDR1 MGHDK, CDR2 SYGVNS. This CDR3 has 13 amino acids. V lost 3 bases to trimming and J lost 5 bases, with 9 bases between them.

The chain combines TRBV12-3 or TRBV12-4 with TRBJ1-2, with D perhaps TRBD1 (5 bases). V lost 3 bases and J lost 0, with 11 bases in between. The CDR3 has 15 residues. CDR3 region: CASSFLRGANYGYTF. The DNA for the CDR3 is TGTGCCAGCAGTTTCCTGCGAGGGGCTAACTATGGCTACACCTTC.

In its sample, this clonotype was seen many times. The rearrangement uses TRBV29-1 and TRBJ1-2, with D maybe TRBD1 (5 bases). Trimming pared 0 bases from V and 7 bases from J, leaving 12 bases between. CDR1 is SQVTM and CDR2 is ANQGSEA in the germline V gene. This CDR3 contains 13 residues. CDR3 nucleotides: TGCAGCGTTGAAGATCCGGGGGATCTTGGCTACACCTTC. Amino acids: CSVEDPGDLGYTF.

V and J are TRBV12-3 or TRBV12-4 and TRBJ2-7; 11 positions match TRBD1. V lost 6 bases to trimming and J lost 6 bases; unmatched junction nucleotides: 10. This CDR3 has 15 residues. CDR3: CASSPTRTGGSEQYF. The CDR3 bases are TGTGCCAGCAGCCCTACCAGGACAGGGGGCAGCGAGCAGTACTTC.

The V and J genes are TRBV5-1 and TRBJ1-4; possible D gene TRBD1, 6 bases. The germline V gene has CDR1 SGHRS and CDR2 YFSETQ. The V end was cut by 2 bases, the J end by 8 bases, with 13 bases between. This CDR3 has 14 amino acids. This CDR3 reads CASSFQGFREKLFF. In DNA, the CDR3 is TGCGCCAGCAGCTTTCAGGGGTTCCGGGAAAAACTGTTTTTT.

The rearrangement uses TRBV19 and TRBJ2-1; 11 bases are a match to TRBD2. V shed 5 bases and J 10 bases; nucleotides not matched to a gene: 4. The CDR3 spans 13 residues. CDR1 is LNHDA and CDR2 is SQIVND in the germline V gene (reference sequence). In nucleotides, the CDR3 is TGTGCCAGTAGTCCCCTAGCGGGGGGCGAGCAGTTCTTC. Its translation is CASSPLAGGEQFF.